These 31 T cell receptor beta chains came from one sample sequenced in a study of blood T cells in healthy people across ages (dated by TCRdb to the mid-2010s). Libraries were built with 5' RACE. The sample was run on an Illumina HiSeq 2500. A second PCR of roughly 7 to 11 cycles was run with a J-beta primer mix and a sample-barcoded 5' primer. Clones were called with MiXCR by TCRdb after fastp trimmed the public reads at Q25, and only in-frame beta chains were retained. For every CDR3 protein sequence, its rows merge into one entry that carries the most common genes and DNA. The sample contains around 1.5 million distinct CDR3 sequences, approximately 38% of them found a single time. 7% to 9% of the sample is in the top ten clones. The sequenced material came from blood. These TCRs come from a young woman in good health.

Only a few counts were recorded for this clonotype. The chain combines TRBV6-5 with TRBJ2-1; 8 nucleotides agree with TRBD2. Looked up from germline, CDR1 is MNHEY and CDR2 is SVGAGI. The V segment lost 4 bases and the J segment 0 bases; nucleotides outside the gene matches: 5. This CDR3 comprises 16 residues. CDR3 coding DNA: TGTGCCAGCAGTTTAACTAGCGGTCCCTCCTACAATGAGCAGTTCTTC. Amino acids: CASSLTSGPSYNEQFF.

This clonotype was counted ten times or more. The J gene is TRBJ2-1, the V gene TRBV7-9, with 7 bases aligning to TRBD1. This CDR3 spans 14 amino acids. J was trimmed by 4 bases and V by 1 base; bases with no gene match: 1. In germline, CDR1 is SEHNR, CDR2 FQNEAQ (reference sequence). The CDR3 loop is CASSLETGYNEQFF. CDR3 DNA sequence: TGTGCCAGCAGCTTAGAGACAGGGTACAATGAGCAGTTCTTC.

This chain connects TRBV4-1 to TRBJ1-5; maybe TRBD1 (5 bases). The germline V and J ends were trimmed by 1 base and 2 bases, with 21 bases remaining between them. The length of the CDR3 is 19 residues. Germline-derived CDR1 and CDR2 are MGHRA and YSYEKL. The CDR3 reads CASSQVGGAGSRGNQPQHF. CDR3 DNA sequence: TGCGCCAGCAGCCAAGTGGGCGGAGCAGGGTCAAGGGGCAATCAGCCCCAGCATTTT.

J is TRBJ2-7 and V is TRBV7-8; 8 bases are shared with TRBD2. The trim removed 5 bases at V and 2 bases at J, leaving 23 bases unmatched. CDR1 and CDR2 (germline): SGHVS, FQNEAQ. The CDR3 extends over 20 amino acids. The CDR3 DNA sequence: TGTGCCAGCAGCCCGAAACCAGACTTAGTCGGCGGGAGGATCACCTACGAGCAGTACTTC. It codes for CASSPKPDLVGGRITYEQYF.

This clonotype was seen only a few times. For the CDR3, the DNA is TGTGCCAGCAGCGCCGGGACAGGGAGTGCCGAGCAGTACTTC. It encodes CASSAGTGSAEQYF. The rearrangement joins TRBV7-3 to TRBJ2-7; TRBD1 agrees at 9 bases. The CDR3 sequence is 14 residues long. V dropped 5 bases and J dropped 6; count of bases not matched to a gene: 8. Germline CDR1 SGHTA, CDR2 FQGTGA.

The genes are TRBV28 and TRBJ2-1; the D is unclear. Germline values: CDR1 MDHEN, CDR2 SYDVKM. V gave up 4 bases and J gave up 6 bases, with 16 bases separating them. This CDR3 has 15 amino acids. The CDR3 spells CASSSPPSLGNEQFF. The CDR3 DNA is TGTGCCAGCAGTTCTCCGCCCTCGCTTGGCAATGAGCAGTTCTTC.

This clonotype occurred a few times. V usage is TRBV14 and J usage is TRBJ1-4; D is ambiguous. The CDR3 covers 16 residues. V lost 1 base and J lost 5, with 14 bases in between. The germline V gene encodes CDR1 SGHDN and CDR2 FVKESK. The CDR3 is CASSQGGPGVNEKLFF. Here the CDR3 DNA reads TGTGCCAGCAGCCAAGGCGGTCCCGGGGTCAATGAAAAACTGTTTTTT.

The chain uses TRBV12-3 or TRBV12-4 and TRBJ2-5; the match to TRBD2 covers 9 bases. The V segment lost 6 bases and the J segment 4 bases; nucleotides outside the gene matches: 6. The CDR3 runs to 14 residues. The CDR3 DNA sequence: TGTGCCAGCAGGTCTAGCGGGACGCTAGAGACCCAGTACTTC. It translates to CASRSSGTLETQYF.

This clonotype came up a few times. The chain combines TRBV24-1 with TRBJ2-3, with 7 bases identical to TRBD2. The CDR3 is 15 residues long. Germline CDR1 KGHDR, CDR2 SFDVKD. With 3 bases clipped from V and 3 bases from J, the junction kept 5 bases outside the gene matches. This CDR3 is CATSDQRDETDTQYF. The CDR3 DNA follows: TGTGCCACCAGTGATCAGCGGGATGAGACAGATACGCAGTATTTT.

There are many counts of this clonotype. This chain connects TRBV12-3 or TRBV12-4 to TRBJ2-7, with D maybe TRBD1 (6 bases). The germline V and J ends were trimmed by 6 bases and 0 bases, with 15 bases remaining between them. This CDR3 has 15 residues. CDR3 sequence: CASSLGTLSSYEQYF. CDR3 nucleotide sequence: TGTGCCAGCAGCTTGGGGACACTCTCCTCCTACGAGCAGTACTTC.

This chain uses TRBV4-1 with TRBJ2-7, with D perhaps matching TRBD2 (6 bases). Germline lookup yields CDR1 MGHRA and CDR2 YSYEKL. Trimming took 4 bases from V and 6 from J, leaving 19 bases between them. The CDR3 runs to 15 residues. Here the CDR3 DNA reads TGCGCCAGCAGCCCGGAACCGGGAGATCGCCGCGAGCAGTACTTC. This codes for CASSPEPGDRREQYF.

This clonotype was observed a single time. V is TRBV7-2 and J is TRBJ2-4, with 7 positions matching TRBD2. The end of the DNA is better explained by TRBJ2-7, so the J call may be wrong. Germline loops: CDR1 SGHTA, CDR2 FQGNSA. CDR3 size: 15 residues. The CDR3 is CASSWGASGTYEQYF. CDR3 nucleotides: TGTGCCAGCAGCTGGGGCGCTAGCGGAACCTACGAGCAGTACTTC.

The sample holds a few counts of this clonotype. This chain links TRBV5-1 with TRBJ2-5; 7 positions match TRBD1. CDR3 size: 15 residues. Germline CDR1 reads SGHRS; CDR2 reads YFSETQ. Trimming at V came to 3 bases and at J to 5 bases, leaving 10 bases not matched to a gene. The CDR3 here is CASSSEGAIRETQYF. The DNA for the CDR3 is TGCGCCAGCAGCTCTGAGGGGGCGATAAGGGAGACCCAGTACTTC.

V and J are TRBV5-1 and TRBJ2-1, with 11 bases identical to TRBD2. V gave up 5 bases and J gave up 6 bases; unmatched junction bases: 7. The CDR3 is 15 residues long. Germline V CDR1 and CDR2: SGHRS, YFSETQ. In DNA, the CDR3 is TGCGCCAGCAGGTTACTAGCGGGGGCCGCCAATGAGCAGTTCTTC. The encoded protein is CASRLLAGAANEQFF.

The V and J genes are TRBV20-1 and TRBJ2-3; 10 bases map to TRBD1. Per the germline V gene, CDR1 is DFQATT and CDR2 is SNEGSKA (reference sequence). The ends lost 2 bases at V and 8 bases at J; junction bases unmatched: 10. The CDR3 consists of 15 residues. CDR3 sequence (DNA): TGCAGTGCTAGAATCCCCGGGACAGGGGTCGTTACGCAGTATTTT. Protein product: CSARIPGTGVVTQYF.

This clonotype was seen a few times. The chain employs TRBV4-2 and TRBJ2-7; 7 positions match TRBD2. Germline CDR1 and CDR2: LGHNA and YNFKEQ. This CDR3 is 17 amino acids long. V shed 4 bases, J shed 7 bases, and the junction held 19 bases outside the gene matches. CDR3 DNA: TGTGCCAGCAGCCCTATGCCAGTGGGGGAGGGCTCCAATGAGCAGTACTTC. Translating it yields CASSPMPVGEGSNEQYF.

This chain uses TRBV12-3 or TRBV12-4 with TRBJ1-5, with TRBD1 identical over 7 bases. This CDR3 is built from 16 residues. V lost 1 base, J lost 0 bases, and 3 bases stayed unmatched. This CDR3 reads CASSLGGTVSNQPQHF. In nucleotides, the CDR3 is TGTGCCAGCAGTTTAGGGGGGACAGTTAGCAATCAGCCCCAGCATTTT.

This clonotype occurred a few times. The genes are TRBV5-1 and TRBJ2-7; tentatively, D is TRBD2 (5 bases). Germline-derived CDR1 and CDR2 are SGHRS and YFSETQ. Trimming removed 4 bases from V and 2 bases from J, with 10 bases in between. This CDR3 is 13 amino acids long. The CDR3 is CASSGLTTYEQYF. The CDR3 coding sequence is TGCGCCAGCAGCGGGCTGACTACCTACGAGCAGTACTTC.

This clonotype was seen a few times. This sequence joins TRBV20-1 and TRBJ2-5; D call uncertain. Germline V gene data show CDR1 as DFQATT and CDR2 as SNEGSKA (reference sequence). V gave up 0 bases and J gave up 0 bases, with 11 bases separating them. The CDR3 is made up of 15 amino acids. The CDR3 coding sequence is TGCAGTGCTAGAGACCGCTCGTGGTACCAAGAGACCCAGTACTTC. Encoded protein: CSARDRSWYQETQYF.

J is TRBJ2-7 and V is TRBV5-1; possibly TRBD1 for D (5 bases). V lost 6 bases and J 6 bases, leaving 13 bases between the germline ends. CDR3 length: 12 residues. Germline V gene lookup returns CDR1 SGHRS and CDR2 YFSETQ. CDR3 residues: CASNLQESEQYF. DNA of the CDR3: TGCGCCAGCAACCTACAGGAGAGCGAGCAGTACTTC.

As regards this clonotype: The germline gene is not matched at one end of the junction; a read error may be the cause. The chain has TRBV9 and TRBJ2-1; D is unclear. In germline, CDR1 is SGDLS, CDR2 YYNGEE. The CDR3 totals 14 residues. CDR3 sequence reads: CASSPRSSNNVQFF. For the CDR3, the DNA is TGTGCCAGCAGCCCCCGCTCCAGTAACAATGTGCAGTTCTTC.

CDR3 sequence: CASSYSIGQTISGANVLTF. The CDR3 DNA sequence: TGTGCCAGCAGTTACTCGATCGGACAGACTATCTCTGGGGCCAACGTCCTGACTTTC. V gene TRBV6-5 combines with J gene TRBJ2-6; D possibly corresponds to TRBD1 (6 bases). Germline values: CDR1 MNHEY, CDR2 SVGAGI. The CDR3 runs 19 residues. Between the trimmed V and J ends, which lost 0 bases and 0 bases, there was a span of 15 bases.

The rearrangement joins TRBV6-1 to TRBJ2-1, with TRBD1 matching over 8 bases. J was trimmed by 3 bases and V by 2 bases; bases with no gene match: 9. The CDR3 is 17 residues long. CDR1 MNHNS and CDR2 SASEGT come from the germline V gene. The CDR3 loop reads CASSELSTGGIYNEQFF. As DNA, the CDR3 is TGTGCCAGCAGTGAATTATCCACAGGGGGAATCTACAATGAGCAGTTCTTC.

Comment on this clonotype: A much larger clone lies a single base off, so this may be a read error. The V call is TRBV4-1, the J call TRBJ2-7; 9 bases fit TRBD1. The CDR3 loop spans 16 amino acids. With 4 bases clipped from V and 7 bases from J, the junction kept 14 bases outside the gene matches. The germline CDR1 and CDR2 sequences are MGHRA and YSYEKL. The CDR3 loop is CASSPASGQGIDEQYF. The CDR3 DNA reads TGCGCCAGCAGCCCAGCCTCCGGACAGGGGATCGATGAGCAGTACTTC.

The sample holds a few counts of this clonotype. This chain joins TRBV27 and TRBJ2-7; the match to TRBD1 covers 7 bases. The CDR3 totals 15 residues. Trimming at V came to 8 bases and at J to 2 bases, leaving 12 bases not matched to a gene. Per the germline V gene, CDR1 is MNHEY and CDR2 is SMNVEV (reference sequence). CDR3 loop: CASGLGQGETYEQYF. The CDR3 region has the DNA TGTGCCAGCGGCCTGGGGCAGGGGGAAACCTACGAGCAGTACTTC.

This clonotype was detected a few times. The chain uses TRBV24-1 and TRBJ1-2; the match to TRBD1 covers 10 bases. Germline lookup yields CDR1 KGHDR and CDR2 SFDVKD. The junction had 1 base not matched to a gene; V was cut back by 3 bases and J by 4 bases. CDR3 length: 14 amino acids. The CDR3 DNA sequence: TGTGCCACCAGTGATCGGACAGGGGGCTATGGCTACACCTTC. This codes for CATSDRTGGYGYTF.

The table lists this clonotype with a few counts. V is TRBV6-5 and J is TRBJ2-3; 11 positions match TRBD1. Germline V gene data show CDR1 as MNHEY and CDR2 as SVGAGI. The junction had 7 bases not matched to a gene; V was cut back by 5 bases and J by 3 bases. The CDR3 consists of 16 residues. CDR3 protein: CASSQGQGVETDTQYF. For the CDR3, the DNA is TGTGCCAGCAGTCAGGGACAGGGGGTTGAGACAGATACGCAGTATTTT.

This sequence joins TRBV20-1 and TRBJ2-7; TRBD2 matches at 10 bases. J lost 0 bases, V lost 5 bases, and 19 bases had no gene match. CDR1 is DFQATT and CDR2 is SNEGSKA in the germline V gene (reference sequence). The CDR3 spans 19 residues. CDR3 sequence (DNA): TGCAGTGCTTTAATGGGGCTAGCGGGAGACACTTGGGGCTCCTACGAGCAGTACTTC. Translation: CSALMGLAGDTWGSYEQYF.

There are a few counts of this clonotype. This chain uses TRBV5-1 with TRBJ2-1, with 8 positions matching TRBD1. CDR1 is SGHRS and CDR2 is YFSETQ in the germline V gene. Trimming at V came to 1 base and at J to 4 bases, leaving 7 bases not matched to a gene. There are 16 residues in the CDR3. The CDR3 region is CASSLQGASPYNEQFF. Written as DNA, the CDR3 is TGCGCCAGCAGCTTGCAGGGGGCTTCCCCTTACAATGAGCAGTTCTTC.

This clonotype was seen more than once but under ten times. The chain is built from TRBV28 and TRBJ2-5; no definite D call. This CDR3 region has 12 residues. The V gene lost 10 bases and the J gene lost 5 bases, with 14 bases spanning the gap. From germline, CDR1 is MDHEN and CDR2 SYDVKM. The CDR3 bases are TGTGCCACCTATGATAGGGCGGAGACCCAGTACTTC. As protein: CATYDRAETQYF. Complete variable domain (other parts from reference TRBV28 and TRBJ2-5): DVKVTQSSRYLVKRTGEKVFLECVQDMDHENMFWYRQDPGLGLRLIYFSYDVKMKEKGDIPEGYSVSREKKERFSLILESASTNQTSMYLCATYDRAETQYFGPGTRLLVL.

The chain is built from TRBV6-1 and TRBJ2-5, with 8 positions matching TRBD1. The germline V gene encodes CDR1 MNHNS and CDR2 SASEGT. This CDR3 is 14 amino acids long. J was trimmed by 1 base and V by 5 bases; bases with no gene match: 3. The CDR3 nucleotides are TGTGCCAGCAGTACTACAGGGGGCCAAGAGACCCAGTACTTC. Translating it yields CASSTTGGQETQYF.